The T cell receptor (beta chain) under discussion was sequenced for a study of vaccination effects on CD4 cells after COVID-19 (dated by TCRdb to about 2022). Some background on the complete study: Each participant got two doses of an mRNA SARS-CoV-2 vaccine, either BNT162b2 or mRNA-1273. The full study included some 10 COVID-19 convalescent patients and several SARS-CoV-2-naive healthy vaccine recipients. Cultures from other donors in the study were sequenced with the Oncomine TCR Beta short-read assay on an Illumina iSeq 100. SARS-CoV-2 spike-specific CD4+ TCR repertoires were compared before and after mRNA vaccination in COVID-19 convalescent patients and in infection-naive vaccine recipients. What the authors observed across the whole study: At late post-vaccination timepoints, both infection-induced and vaccine-induced clones showed marked clonal contraction, consistent with waning T cell responses. Among healthy vaccine recipients, nearly all vaccine-induced clones were SARS-CoV-2 mono-reactive, and just 1 of 255 was cross-reactive with common cold coronaviruses. Only a small number of convalescent patients were included, and no early post-infection timepoints were available, which limited the study.

The CDR3 sequence holds 16 residues, the cysteine and valine included. Solely the CDR3 DNA is kept, with 48 bases framed from the first base. The ViraFEST assay stimulated PBMC with viral peptide pools and then used TCR sequencing to identify antigen-specific CD4+ T cell clonotypes by expansion. After around 10 days of culture, CD4+ T cells were isolated with the EasySep CD4+ T cell isolation kit. None of the healthy vaccine recipients had a prior SARS-CoV-2 infection, which was confirmed by nucleocapsid antibody tests that came back negative both before and after vaccination. Some 2 million PBMC per well were cultured with around 10 ug/ml peptides in IMDM containing 5% human AB serum, about 9.7 IU/ml IL-2 and gentamicin. Half of the culture medium was replaced with fresh IL-2-containing medium on days 3 and 7. Unless noted otherwise, every peptide stimulation condition was cultured in triplicate wells. PBMC were separated from whole blood using Ficoll-Paque Plus gradient centrifugation and were then either cryopreserved at -140C or used fresh. Overlapping peptide pools spanned the spike proteins of SARS-CoV-2 and the common cold coronaviruses HCoV-NL63, HCoV-OC43 and HCoV-229E. Genomic DNA was extracted from cultured CD4+ T cells with the QIAamp micro DNA kit.

Libraries came from the immunoSEQ multiplex PCR assay. DNA from the cultured and isolated CD4+ T cells underwent TCR beta CDR3 sequencing. The paper's data handling went like this. Non-productive TCR sequences were removed and reads were trimmed to the CDR3 region, keeping CDR3s of at least 7 amino acids. Antigen-specific clonotypes were identified using the MANAFEST web app by comparison of expansion in peptide wells against reference cultures. Positive clones required FDR<0.05 expansion versus reference and all other wells, odds ratio above 5, and frequency above 0.1% in two replicate wells. A clonotype was called cross-reactive if it was significantly expanded both in SARS-CoV-2 spike wells and in at least one common cold coronavirus spike condition. CDR3 similarity was assessed by Levenshtein distance using the stringdist R package, and unrooted trees were constructed with ape in R 3.6.1. Sourced from immuneACCESS, this table was stored by TCRdb with only in-frame sequences that have V and J called. A share of the clones is absent; for the studies checked, an unresolved V gene accounts for under half, and the remainder has no known explanation. The V and J calls and clone size are taken from that table; D and trimming were inferred from the DNA. This sample is represented by tens of thousands of clones; approximately 72% of them were singletons. The top ten clones comprise 2.5% to 3% of the sample.

On this clone itself: It lacks a known antigen. No base-level quality is on record; no much larger clone is a single base apart.

The clonotype comes from a human donor who received a COVID-19 vaccine. The rearrangement joined TRBV12-2 to TRBJ2-7; the table's D call TRBD1 went unverified against the DNA. TRBV12-2 is described as a pseudogene. Sequenced material: CD4+ T cells from PBMCs cultured with HCoV-NL63 spike peptides, taken before COVID-19 vaccination. The cell subset or site label here, explained by the study, means: HCoV-NL63 spike overlapping peptide pool stimulation. CDR3 sequence: CASRHPGLQGFSEQYV. The nucleotides are TGTGCAAGTCGCCACCCAGGTCTACAGGGATTTAGCGAGCAGTACGTC.